The rows below give T cell receptor beta chains drawn from one sample of a study of T cell repertoires in cytomegalovirus infection. Their cognate antigens are unknown. MiXCR, applied by TCRdb to the reads, yields one record per CDR3 protein. The sample comprises roughly 700,000 distinct CDR3 sequences, approximately 33% of which are singletons, and roughly 18% rests with the top ten. The source material was cultured PBMCs, sampled from culture after CMV antigen stimulation. The source is a human donor in good health (CMV status not recorded). Some clones in this sample may be carry-over from other donors' samples. CDR3s include the opening cysteine and the closing phenylalanine or tryptophan. Each record gives: clone size, D gene, V gene, J gene, CDR3 DNA, CDR3 protein. The D gene is left open where the match is weak. Size values are once, few and many counts, or a class for expanded clones, and some rows have none.

.	.	TRBV7-6	TRBJ2-7	TGTGCCAGCAGCTTATCCCCGGGTAAGGTCGAGCAGTACTTC	CASSLSPGKVEQYF
few	.	TRBV19	TRBJ1-1	TGTGCCAGTAGTAGCCTGAGGATTGAGGACACTGAAGCTTTCTTT	CASSSLRIEDTEAFF
.	.	TRBV19	TRBJ2-7	TGTGCCAGTAGTATAGCCAGCGGGCCGACCTACGAGCAGTACTTC	CASSIASGPTYEQYF
.	.	TRBV7-8	TRBJ1-5	TGTGCCAGCAGCTTAAGAGGAAGCGATCAGCCCCAGCATTTT	CASSLRGSDQPQHF
.	TRBD2	TRBV20-1	TRBJ2-3	TGCAGTGCTACCCCGGGGGGGGGTACGCAGTATTTT	CSATPGGGTQYF
.	TRBD1	TRBV18	TRBJ1-6	TGTGCCAGCTCACCACCGGGACAGGGGGCGATCGGATCCCTCCACTTT	CASSPPGQGAIGSLHF
.	.	TRBV20-1	TRBJ2-3	TGCAGTGCTAGACGGTATCCTCCGGCCCGGTCGGATACGCAGTATTTT	CSARRYPPARSDTQYF
.	TRBD1	TRBV12-3/TRBV12-4	TRBJ2-3	TGTGCCAGCAGTCCGGGGACAGGGGCCTACACAGATACGCAGTATTTT	CASSPGTGAYTDTQYF
.	.	TRBV5-4	TRBJ1-4	TGTGCCAGCAGCCCCAGGCCCGCATCGGAAAAACTGTTTTTT	CASSPRPASEKLFF
few	TRBD1	TRBV5-3	TRBJ2-1	TGTGCCAGCACCCCCCGGACAGGGGGGAGGATAGGCAATGAGCAGTTCTTC	CASTPRTGGRIGNEQFF
many	.	TRBV7-2	TRBJ2-5	TGTGCCAGCAGCACAACCGGGCCCGGTAGGGGAGAGACCCAGTACTTC	CASSTTGPGRGETQYF
few	.	TRBV7-9	TRBJ2-3	TGTGCCAGCAGCTTAGTCGGCCCTAGCACAGATACGCAGTATTTT	CASSLVGPSTDTQYF
.	TRBD2	TRBV5-6	TRBJ2-1	TGTGCCAGCAGCCACCGGGGGGGTGGGATATATGAGCAGTTCTTC	CASSHRGGGIYEQFF
many	.	TRBV7-2	TRBJ1-6	TGTGCCAGCACCCTAGCGATAGCAGCAAACTCACCCCTCCACTTT	CASTLAIAANSPLHF
few	.	TRBV10-3	TRBJ2-7	TGTGCCATCAGTTCACAGGGCCCGTCCTACGAGCAGTACTTC	CAISSQGPSYEQYF
.	.	TRBV14	TRBJ2-5	TGTGCCAGCAGCCAAGCGGAAGCGGGCCAAGAGACCCAGTACTTC	CASSQAEAGQETQYF
few	.	TRBV15	TRBJ2-2	TGTGCCACCAGCAGAGATCGGGCCTCGACCACCGGGGAGCTGTTTTTT	CATSRDRASTTGELFF
few	TRBD2	TRBV7-2	TRBJ2-2	TGTGCCAGCAGCTCCGGGCTAGCGGCCGGGGAGCTGTTTTTT	CASSSGLAAGELFF
many	TRBD2	TRBV7-2	TRBJ2-3	TGTGCCAGCGGGGCGGGGGGGAGCACAGATACGCAGTATTTT	CASGAGGSTDTQYF
many	.	TRBV7-2	TRBJ1-1	TGTGCCAGCAGCTTGTTGTCTACCCCGACCACTGAAGCTTTCTTT	CASSLLSTPTTEAFF
.	.	TRBV12-3/TRBV12-4	TRBJ1-1	TGTGCCAGCAGTCGGGCCCCCTGGGGCACTGAAGCTTTCTTT	CASSRAPWGTEAFF
few	.	TRBV6-6	TRBJ1-5	TGTGCCAGCAGTGCAAAAGGGCTATCCGGGCAGCCCCAGCATTTT	CASSAKGLSGQPQHF
few	.	TRBV7-9	TRBJ2-5	TGTGCCAGCAGCTTAGCATGGAGCCCCCCGGAGACCCAGTACTTC	CASSLAWSPPETQYF
once	.	TRBV15	TRBJ2-7	TGTGCCACCAGCAGAGATTTCTACTACGAGCAGTACTTC	CATSRDFYYEQYF
.	TRBD1	TRBV12-3/TRBV12-4	TRBJ1-1	TGTGCCAGCAGATGGACAGGGGGCCCGGACACTGAAGCTTTCTTT	CASRWTGGPDTEAFF
.	.	TRBV25-1	TRBJ1-4	TGTGCCAGCACCCCCCTTGCCGGCGACGGCGAAAAACTGTTTTTT	CASTPLAGDGEKLFF
.	.	TRBV2	TRBJ2-5	TGTGCCAGCGGCGGAACAGTTGACAGAGTAGGGACCCAGTACTTC	CASGGTVDRVGTQYF
few	.	TRBV6-2/TRBV6-3	TRBJ2-1	TGTGCCAGCATTCAGGGCAATGAGCAGTTCTTC	CASIQGNEQFF
many	.	TRBV7-2	TRBJ2-4	TGTGCCAGCAGCTTGGAAGCCAAAAACATTCAGTACTTC	CASSLEAKNIQYF
many	.	TRBV19	TRBJ2-7	TGTGCCACCAAAGGTTGGTCCACCCGGGACCAAGGGTACTACGAGCAGTACTTC	CATKGWSTRDQGYYEQYF
.	.	TRBV11-1	TRBJ2-7	TGTGCCAGCAGCTTAGGCCCGGTCCTCTCCGACGAGCAGTACTTC	CASSLGPVLSDEQYF
few	.	TRBV10-3	TRBJ1-5	TGTGCCATCAGTGAGACGGCGGGGAGCAATCAGCCCCAGCATTTT	CAISETAGSNQPQHF
.	TRBD2	TRBV19	TRBJ2-1	TGTGCCAGTACCCAGGTAGCGGGAGGGCCCAATGAGCAGTTCTTC	CASTQVAGGPNEQFF
few	.	TRBV10-3	TRBJ1-2	TGTGCCATCACCGTCGCAGAGAATTATGGCTACACCTTC	CAITVAENYGYTF
few	.	TRBV4-1	TRBJ2-3	TGCGCCAGCAGCCAAGATCTCGGGGAAGATACGCAGTATTTT	CASSQDLGEDTQYF
.	.	TRBV20-1	TRBJ1-5	TGCAGTGCTCAGGACAGCTATAGCAATCAGCCCCAGCATTTT	CSAQDSYSNQPQHF
.	.	TRBV6-1	TRBJ2-2	TGTGCCAGCAGTGAAGTGGTGCGTCTCAACACCGGGGAGCTGTTTTTT	CASSEVVRLNTGELFF
.	.	TRBV4-2	TRBJ1-4	TGTGCCAGCAGCCAGCCCAGGCGGGGCACTAATGAAAAACTGTTTTTT	CASSQPRRGTNEKLFF
.	TRBD2	TRBV4-3	TRBJ2-1	TGCGCCAGCAGCCTAAGACCGCCGGCACTAGCGGGAGGGTACAATGAGCAGTTCTTC	CASSLRPPALAGGYNEQFF
.	.	TRBV6-1	TRBJ1-1	TGTGCCAGCAGTGAGGCGGGGAACACTGAAGCTTTCTTT	CASSEAGNTEAFF
.	.	TRBV29-1	TRBJ1-3	TGCAGCGTGGCGGGACATCGAGACGGAAACACCATATATTTT	CSVAGHRDGNTIYF
.	.	TRBV7-2	TRBJ2-1	TGTGCCAGCAGCTATGCCGGGGGGCTTGAGCAGTTCTTC	CASSYAGGLEQFF